The 21 T cell receptor beta chains listed next were all sequenced from one sample in a study of blood T cell repertoires in COVID-19. Clones were read by immunoSEQ multiplex PCR, and TCRdb kept only the in-frame ones, dropping some. In the table there are 100,000 or so clones, about 80% of which are singletons. The specimen was peripheral blood. All receptors derive from a human donor in a cohort sampled during active COVID-19.

The gene calls are TRBV5-6 and TRBJ2-1; TRBD2 agrees at 10 bases. Trimming took 7 bases from V and 10 from J; bases not matched to a gene: 8. Germline assignment: CDR1 SGHDT and CDR2 YYEEEE. The CDR3 runs to 13 residues. CDR3 nucleotide sequence: TGTGCCAGCTTGGCTAGCGGGAGATGGGAGCAGTTCTTC. Residues: CASLASGRWEQFF.

This clone came up once. The chain joins TRBV5-6 to TRBJ2-1; 8 bases line up with TRBD2. This CDR3 contains 12 residues. V dropped 1 base and J dropped 12; count of bases not matched to a gene: 3. Germline CDR1 SGHDT, CDR2 YYEEEE. The DNA for the CDR3 is TGTGCCAGCAGCTTGACGGCGGGGGGGCAGTTCTTC. Amino acid sequence: CASSLTAGGQFF.

The rearrangement uses TRBV7-9 and TRBJ2-1, with 14 bases matching TRBD2. Germline CDR1 SEHNR, CDR2 FQNEAQ (reference sequence). The CDR3 sequence is 16 residues long. The J segment lost 9 bases and the V segment lost 5 bases, leaving 9 bases of the junction unmatched. CDR3 protein: CASSGRLAGGPGEQFF. As DNA, the CDR3 is TGTGCCAGCAGCGGCAGACTAGCGGGAGGGCCCGGTGAGCAGTTCTTC.

In this sample, this clone turned up once. V is TRBV28 and J is TRBJ2-5; possibly TRBD1 for D (6 bases). Per germline, CDR1 MDHEN and CDR2 SYDVKM. Trimming took 5 bases from V and 5 from J, leaving 15 bases between them. CDR3 length: 14 amino acids. The CDR3 region is CASSPQGVAETQYF. The CDR3 region has the DNA TGTGCCAGCAGTCCACAGGGAGTGGCGGAGACCCAGTACTTC.

The V gene is TRBV19, the J gene TRBJ2-5, with 11 positions matching TRBD2. This CDR3 comprises 16 residues. CDR1 is LNHDA, CDR2 SQIVND, per germline (reference sequence). The V segment lost 3 bases and the J segment 4 bases; nucleotides outside the gene matches: 7. The CDR3 sequence is CASSIGTSGSGETQYF. The DNA of the CDR3 is TGTGCCAGTAGTATCGGTACTAGCGGGAGTGGAGAGACCCAGTACTTC.

The chain is built from TRBV28 and TRBJ2-7; 11 bases line up with TRBD1. The CDR3 is made up of 13 amino acids. Losses at the gene ends were 4 bases for V and 6 bases for J; bases not matched to a gene: 2. Germline CDR1 reads MDHEN; CDR2 reads SYDVKM. CDR3 in amino acids: CASSYGTGGEQYF. The CDR3 DNA is TGTGCCAGCAGTTACGGGACAGGGGGCGAGCAGTACTTC.

A single count supports this clone. The J gene is TRBJ2-7, the V gene TRBV18; D is unresolved. Germline V gives CDR1 KGHSH, CDR2 LQKENI. V was cut by 4 bases and J by 3 bases, with 10 bases left in between. This CDR3 comprises 13 residues. CDR3 nucleotide sequence: TGTGCCAGCTCACTTAGCTCAGACTACGAGCAGTACTTC. Translating gives CASSLSSDYEQYF.

This clone has only one observation. The chain has TRBV2 and TRBJ2-6; 10 positions agree with TRBD1. V was pared by 5 bases and J by 4 bases, with 5 bases of the junction left unmatched. The CDR3 is made up of 16 amino acids. Looked up from germline, CDR1 is SNHLY and CDR2 is FYNNEI. The CDR3 loop reads CASSPGTGAGANVLTF. DNA for the CDR3: TGTGCCAGCAGTCCCGGGACAGGGGCCGGGGCCAACGTCCTGACTTTC.

This chain joins TRBV19 and TRBJ2-7, with D uncertain. The V end lost 7 bases, the J end lost 4 bases, and 5 bases lay between the germline ends. The CDR3 sequence is 10 residues long. Germline V lookup: CDR1 LNHDA, CDR2 SQIVND (reference sequence). The CDR3 DNA reads as TGTGCCAGTATACTATACGAGCAGTACTTC. Its translation: CASILYEQYF. The whole variable domain, remainder taken from reference TRBV19 and TRBJ2-7, is DGGITQSPKYLFRKEGQNVTLSCEQNLNHDAMYWYRQDPGQGLRLIYYSQIVNDFQKGDIAEGYSVSREKKESFPLTVTSAQKNPTAFYLCASILYEQYFGPGTRLTVT.

This chain joins TRBV23-1 and TRBJ2-7; D possibly corresponds to TRBD1 (6 bases). TRBV23-1 is identified as an open reading frame with a role that is uncertain. The V end lost 2 bases, the J end lost 2 bases, and 25 bases lay between the germline ends. This CDR3 is built from 19 residues. In DNA, the CDR3 is TGCGCCAGCAGTCAAAGCCCAAACACCCCCCAGGGGCGGACCTACGAGCAGTACTTC. Translation gives CASSQSPNTPQGRTYEQYF.

The chain links TRBV6-5 to TRBJ2-7; D is possibly TRBD1 (6 bases). Looked up from germline, CDR1 is MNHEY and CDR2 is SVGAGI. Trimming pared 10 bases from V and 1 base from J, leaving 17 bases between. The CDR3 consists of 14 residues. The CDR3 here is CATLSGTLSYEQYF. The CDR3 DNA sequence: TGTGCCACCCTCTCTGGGACACTATCCTACGAGCAGTACTTC.

The chain links TRBV30 to TRBJ2-6, with D tentatively TRBD1 (7 bases). The ends were cut back, 0 bases at V and 0 bases at J, with 24 bases in the middle. Germline V gene sequence: CDR1 GTSNPN, CDR2 SVGIG (reference sequence). The CDR3 contains 21 residues. The CDR3 loop reads CAWSVGPQEGASFSGANVLTF. In DNA form, the CDR3 reads TGTGCCTGGAGTGTAGGACCTCAGGAGGGGGCCAGTTTCTCTGGGGCCAACGTCCTGACTTTC.

This chain connects TRBV28 to TRBJ1-2, with D possibly TRBD1 on 5 matching bases. Trimming took off 6 bases at V and 5 bases at J, with 13 bases between the two ends. Germline CDR1 reads MDHEN; CDR2 reads SYDVKM. The CDR3 totals 13 residues. CDR3 amino acids: CASRPGTLYGYTF. CDR3 in DNA: TGTGCCAGCAGGCCCGGGACTCTGTATGGCTACACCTTC.

This sequence joins TRBV12-3 or TRBV12-4 and TRBJ1-1, with D maybe TRBD1 (5 bases). The CDR3 contains 13 residues. Trimming shortened V by 3 bases and J by 6 bases, and 11 bases separated the two germline ends. CDR3 in amino acids: CASSFGAGAEAFF. The CDR3 coding sequence is TGTGCCAGCAGTTTTGGGGCTGGGGCTGAAGCTTTCTTT.

This chain uses TRBV28 with TRBJ1-4; 9 bases fit TRBD1. CDR1 and CDR2 (germline): MDHEN, SYDVKM. The CDR3 totals 14 residues. Losses at the gene ends were 6 bases for V and 6 bases for J; bases not matched to a gene: 5. The CDR3 protein is CASRTGTGHEKLFF. The CDR3 DNA sequence: TGTGCCAGCAGAACCGGGACAGGGCATGAAAAACTGTTTTTT.

The sample holds one count of this clone. The CDR3 DNA is TGCAGCGTTGAAATTTCCCCAGGGCGGGGGCAGTACTTC. Residues: CSVEISPGRGQYF. The V call is TRBV29-1, the J call TRBJ2-7; possibly TRBD2 for D (6 bases). The V gene lost 2 bases and the J gene lost 9 bases, with 17 bases spanning the gap. The germline V gene encodes CDR1 SQVTM and CDR2 ANQGSEA. This CDR3 region has 13 residues.

This rearrangement joins TRBV2 to TRBJ2-1, with 7 bases identical to TRBD2. The CDR3 totals 13 residues. V was pared by 5 bases and J by 9 bases, with 7 bases of the junction left unmatched. Germline V gives CDR1 SNHLY, CDR2 FYNNEI. Written as DNA, the CDR3 is TGTGCCAGCAGTAGGACTAGTGAGAGTGAGCAGTTCTTC. It codes for CASSRTSESEQFF.

This chain connects TRBV10-3 to TRBJ2-1, with 9 bases aligning to TRBD1. The CDR3 spans 13 residues. Germline values: CDR1 ENHRY, CDR2 SYGVKD. V gave up 4 bases and J gave up 5 bases; unmatched junction bases: 0. In DNA, the CDR3 is TGTGCCATCAGTGGACAGGGGGACAATGAGCAGTTCTTC. Translated, it gives CAISGQGDNEQFF.

The chain links TRBV28 to TRBJ1-5; D remains unclear. Trimming removed 7 bases from V and 7 bases from J, with 14 bases in between. Looked up from germline, CDR1 is MDHEN and CDR2 is SYDVKM. CDR3 length: 13 amino acids. The CDR3 sequence: CASKARTGQPQHF. Here the CDR3 DNA reads TGTGCCAGCAAGGCCCGAACGGGACAGCCCCAGCATTTT. The full variable domain, in which reference TRBV28 and TRBJ1-5 provide the parts outside the CDR3, is DVKVTQSSRYLVKRTGEKVFLECVQDMDHENMFWYRQDPGLGLRLIYFSYDVKMKEKGDIPEGYSVSREKKERFSLILESASTNQTSMYLCASKARTGQPQHFGDGTRLSIL.

The chain uses TRBV5-6 and TRBJ2-5; possibly TRBD1 for D (5 bases). CDR1 SGHDT and CDR2 YYEEEE come from the germline V gene. V was clipped by 4 bases and J by 2 bases, with 12 bases between them. The length of the CDR3 is 14 residues. The CDR3 DNA is TGTGCCAGCAGCCCCCTGACAGTTCAAGAGACCCAGTACTTC. It encodes CASSPLTVQETQYF.

The chain combines TRBV28 with TRBJ1-6, with a possible D match to TRBD1 (6 bases). CDR1 is MDHEN, CDR2 SYDVKM, per germline. V lost 5 bases and J lost 1, with 9 bases in between. The CDR3 contains 15 residues. In DNA, the CDR3 is TGTGCCAGCAGTGAAACAGGGTCCTATAATTCACCCCTCCACTTT. Residues: CASSETGSYNSPLHF.